This T cell receptor beta chain derives from a study of blood T cells in healthy people across ages. Germline CDR1 is SGHAT and CDR2 is FQNNGV. There are 16 residues in the CDR3. Next came a second PCR, run for about 7 to 12 cycles, which used a sample-barcoded 5' primer along with a J-beta primer mix. TCRdb processed the 5' RACE reads anew with MiXCR; each CDR3 protein has one entry. The sample lists 700,000 or so distinct CDR3 sequences, approximately 22% occurring once. This clonotype was seen more than once but under ten times. What was sequenced was blood. The V gene is TRBV11-2, the J gene TRBJ2-7, with D possibly being TRBD1 (9 bases). The J call may be in error: the DNA end matches TRBJ2-1 better. This clonotype was obtained from a man between 70 and 80 years old in good health. The CDR3 DNA reads as TGTGCCAGCAGCTTAGTAGCGGGGACAGGGTACAATGAGCAGTTCTTC. Translating gives CASSLVAGTGYNEQFF.